A selection of T cell receptor beta chains follows, all from one sample in a study of early T cells in non-severe SARS-CoV-2 infection. One entry per CDR3 protein, called by TCRdb with MiXCR from the 5' RACE reads. The sample has some 30,000 distinct CDR3 sequences; around 5.3% are singletons. Sequenced: whole blood. The receptor source for this set is an adult who was a healthcare worker with PCR-confirmed SARS-CoV-2 infection or an uninfected control (not recorded which). CDR3s include the opening cysteine and the closing phenylalanine or tryptophan. Each record gives: CDR3 DNA, CDR3 protein, clone size, D gene, V gene, J gene. D genes are given only for firm matches. The size entry is marked missing in some rows and otherwise reads once, few, many or a size class.

TGTGCCAGCGGAAGGAACACTGAAGCTTTCTTT	CASGRNTEAFF	many	NA	TRBV7-9	TRBJ1-1
TGTGCCAGCAGCTATGCCAGCGGGATGGTCACCGGGGAGCTGTTTTTT	CASSYASGMVTGELFF	many	TRBD2	TRBV11-2	TRBJ2-2
TGCAGTGCCATCCCCGAGGGGAGAGTCACAGATACGCAGTATTTT	CSAIPEGRVTDTQYF	few	NA	TRBV20-1	TRBJ2-3
TGCAGTGCTAGAACCAGGGGGCCTTACACAGATACGCAGTATTTT	CSARTRGPYTDTQYF	few	TRBD1	TRBV20-1	TRBJ2-3
TGTGCTAGCAGCCCCTGGACAGGGGCGTCTGGGGCCAACGTCCTGACTTTC	CASSPWTGASGANVLTF	many	TRBD1	TRBV7-7	TRBJ2-6
TGCAGTGCTAGATCGGCTAGCGGGGCCCTCTACAATGAGCAGTTCTTC	CSARSASGALYNEQFF	few	TRBD2	TRBV20-1	TRBJ2-1
TGTGCCAGCAGTTCAGGGTTGGAAGAGACCCAGTACTTC	CASSSGLEETQYF	many	NA	TRBV5-4	TRBJ2-5
TGTGCCAGTAGTCTCCTAGCGGGGGGAGCTGTCACAGATACGCAGTATTTT	CASSLLAGGAVTDTQYF	many	TRBD2	TRBV19	TRBJ2-3
TGCGCCAGCAGTCACGAGACTAGCGATGAGCAGTTCTTC	CASSHETSDEQFF	NA	TRBD2	TRBV4-1	TRBJ2-1
TGTGCCAGCAGCTTGGGCGGGCTTAGCACAGATACGCAGTATTTT	CASSLGGLSTDTQYF	NA	NA	TRBV5-4	TRBJ2-3
TGTGCCAGCAGCCACAGAGCTCCGACCCCCCCGGATGAGCAGTTCTTC	CASSHRAPTPPDEQFF	many	NA	TRBV11-3	TRBJ2-1
TGTGCCAGCTCACCACGAGCGGGAGTAGGGAAGTATTTT	CASSPRAGVGKYF	many	TRBD2	TRBV18	TRBJ2-3
TGTGCCAGCAGTGGGACTTTGTACAATGAGCAGTTCTTC	CASSGTLYNEQFF	NA	NA	TRBV13	TRBJ2-1
TGCGCCAGCAGCTTTTCGGCCGGCGGGTCAAAAGAACCAATGAACACTGAAGCTTTCTTT	CASSFSAGGSKEPMNTEAFF	few	NA	TRBV5-1	TRBJ1-1
TGTGCCAGCATACCGGGAGGAAACACTGAAGCTTTCTTT	CASIPGGNTEAFF	NA	NA	TRBV7-9	TRBJ1-1
TGTGCCAGCAGCCAGGGCCGATACACTGAAGCTTTTTTT	CASSQGRYTEAFF	few	NA	TRBV16	TRBJ1-1
TGTGCCAGCTCACCTCTCCCTAGCACAGATACGCAGTATTTT	CASSPLPSTDTQYF	many	NA	TRBV18	TRBJ2-3
TGTGCCAGCAGCCACGGGGCGAACACTGAAGCTTTCTTT	CASSHGANTEAFF	few	NA	TRBV3-1	TRBJ1-1
TGTGCCAGCATGGGGCAGGGAAGCTCCTACGAGCAGTACTTC	CASMGQGSSYEQYF	many	NA	TRBV2	TRBJ2-7
TGCAGTGCGAAGAAAGCAGGGTTTAGGGACACTGAAGCTTTCTTT	CSAKKAGFRDTEAFF	medium-sized	NA	TRBV20-1	TRBJ1-1
TGTGCCAGCAGTTTAACAGGGTTTCAAGCTGGGGCCAACGTCCTGACTTTC	CASSLTGFQAGANVLTF	many	NA	TRBV12-3/TRBV12-4	TRBJ2-6
TGTGCCAGCAGATACCCCGGGGAGGCCATATATTTT	CASRYPGEAIYF	few	NA	TRBV6-6	TRBJ1-3
TGTGCCAGCCATAACGACGGTTATAGCAATCAGCCCCAGCATTTT	CASHNDGYSNQPQHF	many	NA	TRBV19	TRBJ1-5
TGTGCCAGCAGCCAAAACAGGGGCGGGGAGCTGTTTTTT	CASSQNRGGELFF	many	TRBD1	TRBV14	TRBJ2-2
TGCGCCAGCAGCCGGGACAGCTACAATGAGCAGTTCTTC	CASSRDSYNEQFF	many	TRBD1	TRBV5-1	TRBJ2-1
TGCGCCAGCAGCTTGGTCCCCGGGACAGACTATGGCTACACCTTC	CASSLVPGTDYGYTF	NA	TRBD1	TRBV5-1	TRBJ1-2
TGCAGCGTTAGACAGGGGAGCTATGGCTACACCTTC	CSVRQGSYGYTF	few	TRBD1	TRBV29-1	TRBJ1-2
TGTGCCAGTAGTATAAGTAGCAACCAAGAGACCCAGTACTTC	CASSISSNQETQYF	many	NA	TRBV19	TRBJ2-5
TGTGCCAGCAGCTTAGGGACATGGACCGGGACTGAAGCTTTCTTT	CASSLGTWTGTEAFF	many	NA	TRBV11-2	TRBJ1-1
TGTGCCAGCACCTCCATCGGGCAGTTTGTTCTTTCACCCCTCCACTTT	CASTSIGQFVLSPLHF	many	NA	TRBV2	TRBJ1-6
TGTGCCAGCAGCCCCCGGGAGGCCCCATCAGATCGCTACACCTTC	CASSPREAPSDRYTF	few	NA	TRBV7-2	TRBJ1-2
TGTGCCAGCAGTTACTCAGGACAGGGGCCTTACAATGAGCAGTTCTTC	CASSYSGQGPYNEQFF	many	TRBD1	TRBV6-5	TRBJ2-1
TGTGCCAGCAGCCCTAAGACAGGGGGCAACAATCAGCCCCAGCATTTT	CASSPKTGGNNQPQHF	few	TRBD1	TRBV7-2	TRBJ1-5
TGTGCCAGCAGCACACAGGGACCACAAGAGACCCAGTACTTC	CASSTQGPQETQYF	many	NA	TRBV11-2	TRBJ2-5
TGTGCCAGCAGTCCCCGGGGGACTAGCGGGAGGGTTAATACAGATACGCAGTATTTT	CASSPRGTSGRVNTDTQYF	NA	TRBD2	TRBV6-6	TRBJ2-3
TGCAGTGCTAGACTAGCGGGGGTGGCCTACAATGAGCAGTTCTTC	CSARLAGVAYNEQFF	NA	TRBD2	TRBV20-1	TRBJ2-1
TGCGCCAGCAGCCCGGGACAGGGCACAGATACGCAGTATTTT	CASSPGQGTDTQYF	few	TRBD1	TRBV5-1	TRBJ2-3
TGTGCCTGGAGTGTAGTTGGGGCGGGCGAGCAGTACTTC	CAWSVVGAGEQYF	many	NA	TRBV30	TRBJ2-7
TGTGCCAGCAGCCAAACCACAGATACGCAGTATTTT	CASSQTTDTQYF	NA	NA	TRBV21-1	TRBJ2-3
TGTGCCAGCAGCTTTCTGCCGTCTGGGGCCAACGTCCTGACTTTC	CASSFLPSGANVLTF	many	NA	TRBV7-9	TRBJ2-6
TGTGCCAGCAGCCGTACGGGGGGTTCCAACACAGATACGCAGTATTTT	CASSRTGGSNTDTQYF	many	TRBD2	TRBV7-2	TRBJ2-3